This T cell receptor (delta chain) was captured by sequencing in a study of Vδ1+ human thymocytes. Whole-study findings and limits: Despite high sort purity, roughly a fifth of thymic T cell receptor delta sequences were Vdelta2. Thymic TRG and TRD repertoires appeared highly polyclonal, with Gaussian CDR3 length distributions.

Sequences come from RNA converted to cDNA by reverse transcription. The CDR3 regions were amplified by multiplex PCR from V-gene primers to a constant-region primer. TCRdb redid clone calling on the multiplex PCR reads using CATT. The sample contains over 65,000 delta-chain clones, about 35% of which appear only once. Germline CDR1 is TSWWSYY and CDR2 is QGS. V shed 5 bases, J shed 0 bases, and the junction held 30 bases outside the gene matches. The CDR3 covers 24 residues. Concerning this clone: Its antigen is unknown.

Purity of the sorted Vdelta1+ thymocytes ranged from 98% to 99.6%. The chain links TRDV1 to TRDJ1; the match to TRDD3 covers 10 bases. This receptor was taken from a boy under three years old who had congenital heart surgery. The sample consisted of Vdelta1+ gamma-delta thymocytes from the thymus. As for subset: FACS-sorted CD3+ TCRalphabeta- TCRVdelta1+ TCRVdelta2- thymocytes. The DNA of the CDR3 is TGTGCTCTTGGGATCCGCGGTCGACCTCTTTTGTACTGGGGGATGATTCTGTACACCGATAAACTCATCTTT. Translating gives CALGIRGRPLLYWGMILYTDKLIF.